This note documents a single TCR beta chain sequence. What it binds is unknown. These data originate in a study of shared clonotypes between healthy human individuals. J was trimmed by 3 bases and V by 3 bases; bases with no gene match: 7. Germline CDR1 KGHSH, CDR2 LQKENI. The CDR3 totals 16 residues. The donor cohort consisted entirely of Caucasian adults residing in Nashville, Tennessee. Investigators divided CD4+ cells into CD45RA+ naive and CD45RA-negative memory subsets. Study observations and caveats: Rarefaction curves obtained for sorted subsets showed sequencing incomplete despite large depth.

Under the authors' procedure: For the immunoSEQ data, sequences were junction-only without quality scores, so filtering differed. TCRdb's table, derived via immunoSEQ multiplex PCR, lists solely in-frame clones and lacks some. That table gives V, J and clone size, and the DNA gave D and trimming. The table lists a few million clones, approximately 90% of them singletons. This TCR came from a man between 18 and 29 years old in good health. Some clones in this sample may be carry-over from other donors' samples. The J gene is TRBJ1-4, the V gene TRBV18; TRBD1 agrees at 7 bases. Specimen: naive CD4+ T cells from PBMCs. Subset of the sample: CD45RA+ positively selected. CDR3: CASSPGQPRANEKLFF. CDR3 bases: TGTGCCAGCTCACCGGGACAGCCGCGAGCTAATGAAAAACTGTTTTTT.